Detailed here is one TCR beta chain. Antigen specificity is unknown. The data derive from a study of shared clonotypes between healthy human individuals. Study overall: Contributing individuals were two females and a few males aged 18 to 49.

Tens of thousands of T cell genomes, or around 0.3 ug DNA, went into unsorted PBMC replicate PCRs. Profiling relied on immunoSEQ multiplex PCR, and the TCRdb table lists in-frame clones only, not all of them. The top ten clones hold 10% to 15% of a sample with fewer than 650,000 clones, 60% to 85% of them seen once. There were no recent acute infections or vaccinations among the donors, who were healthy HIV-negative adults. Study-level results: It was expected that sequencing depth would affect clonotype sharing among donors.

The source of this sequence is a woman aged 40 to 50 in good health. Some clones in this sample may be carry-over from other donors' samples. The sequenced sample consisted of PBMCs.

The CDR3 nucleotides are TGCGCCAGCAGCCAAGATAACAGCCGCACCTCCTACGAGCAGTACTTC. This translates into CASSQDNSRTSYEQYF. This rearrangement joins TRBV4-1 to TRBJ2-7; D not certain. This CDR3 spans 16 amino acids. Trimming took 0 bases from V and 0 from J, leaving 12 bases between them. Germline values: CDR1 MGHRA, CDR2 YSYEKL.